This T cell receptor (beta chain) was sequenced in a study of blood T cell repertoires in COVID-19 (dated by TCRdb to 2018 to 2021). Context from the whole study: Collaborator samples came from the United States, Italy and Spain and covered acute and convalescent phases of COVID-19. The material from the prospective study consisted of cDNA or gDNA derived from T cells, B-cell-depleted T cells, or PBMCs. Subjects who had been exposed to COVID-19, were actively infected with it, or had recovered from it provided the deeply sampled blood TCRbeta repertoires that made up the dataset. The repertoires were made available in a free public database intended to serve as a resource for research on the immune response to SARS-CoV-2. Samples came from the ongoing ImmuneRACE study (first 160 participants) plus 1,254 subjects from 6 global collaborators. A de-identified subject ID, COVID-19 status, age in years and sex were almost always included in the sample metadata. Where available, HLA class I and class II types were taken from metadata supplied by the sample provider and were not determined by assay-based typing. Results the study describes overall, beyond this receptor: Clinical and demographic metadata were provided uncurated, with the amount varying by source and participant.

The germline V gene (reference sequence) specifies MNHNY as CDR1 and SVGAGI as CDR2. At the junction V is shortened by 10 bases and J by 2 bases, with 14 bases in between. The CDR3 runs 13 residues from the cysteine to the phenylalanine. Kept here is only the CDR3 DNA, which spans 39 bases and is read in frame from base 1. Collaborating institutions collected whole blood in K2EDTA tubes following their own protocols. For TCRbeta analysis, collaborator samples were shipped as frozen whole blood, as isolated PBMCs, or as DNA extracted from either sample type. This clone was seen only once. Its target antigen remains unknown. One base away there is no much larger clone; base qualities are not given. TCRbeta CDR3 regions were amplified from genomic DNA using the immunoSEQ Assay, a bias-controlled multiplex PCR. From the authors' description of their analysis: The number of nucleated cells in each sample was estimated by amplification of reference gene primers within the assay. To quantify the absolute abundance of each unique TCRbeta CDR3 rearrangement, sequence reads were collapsed and filtered. For each sample, productive Simpson clonality was calculated as the square root of Simpson's diversity index across productive rearrangements. TCRdb limited this immuneACCESS table to in-frame rearrangements with V and J called. A share of clones is missing; checked studies link under half to unresolved V genes, and the rest is unexplained. V and J calls and clone size are those listed in that table; D and trimming were worked out from the DNA. The sample profile shows about 130,000 clones; over 85% of them were found once. The ten largest clonotypes hold about 4% of the sample.

The sequencing sample was made of peripheral blood. The TCR was taken from a man aged 50-60 years with active COVID-19. The sequence is built from TRBV6-6 and TRBJ1-1; the D gene is perhaps TRBD1, on 6 matching bases. The CDR3 sequence is CATLQGLNTEAFF. The base sequence is TGTGCCACGCTACAGGGACTAAACACTGAAGCTTTCTTT.